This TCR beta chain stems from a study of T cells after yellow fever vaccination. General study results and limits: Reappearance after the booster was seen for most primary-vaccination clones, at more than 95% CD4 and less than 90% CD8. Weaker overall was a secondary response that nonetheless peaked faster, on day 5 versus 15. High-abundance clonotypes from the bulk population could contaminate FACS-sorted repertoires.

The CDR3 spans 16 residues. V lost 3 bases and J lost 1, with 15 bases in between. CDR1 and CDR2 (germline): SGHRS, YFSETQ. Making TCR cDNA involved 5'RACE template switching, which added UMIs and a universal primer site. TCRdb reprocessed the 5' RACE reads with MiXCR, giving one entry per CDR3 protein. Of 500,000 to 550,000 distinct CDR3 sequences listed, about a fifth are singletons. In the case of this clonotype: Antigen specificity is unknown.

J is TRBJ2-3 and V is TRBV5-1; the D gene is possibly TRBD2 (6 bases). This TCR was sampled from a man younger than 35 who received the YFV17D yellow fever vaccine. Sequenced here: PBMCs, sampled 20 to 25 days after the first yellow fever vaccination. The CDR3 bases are TGCGCCAGCAGCTGGAGGGAGGCAACTGGCACAGATACGCAGTATTTT. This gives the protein CASSWREATGTDTQYF. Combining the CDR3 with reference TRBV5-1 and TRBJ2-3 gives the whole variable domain KAGVTQTPRYLIKTRGQQVTLSCSPISGHRSVSWYQQTPGQGLQFLFEYFSETQRNKGNFPGRFSGRQFSNSRSEMNVSTLELGDSALYLCASSWREATGTDTQYFGPGTRLTVL.